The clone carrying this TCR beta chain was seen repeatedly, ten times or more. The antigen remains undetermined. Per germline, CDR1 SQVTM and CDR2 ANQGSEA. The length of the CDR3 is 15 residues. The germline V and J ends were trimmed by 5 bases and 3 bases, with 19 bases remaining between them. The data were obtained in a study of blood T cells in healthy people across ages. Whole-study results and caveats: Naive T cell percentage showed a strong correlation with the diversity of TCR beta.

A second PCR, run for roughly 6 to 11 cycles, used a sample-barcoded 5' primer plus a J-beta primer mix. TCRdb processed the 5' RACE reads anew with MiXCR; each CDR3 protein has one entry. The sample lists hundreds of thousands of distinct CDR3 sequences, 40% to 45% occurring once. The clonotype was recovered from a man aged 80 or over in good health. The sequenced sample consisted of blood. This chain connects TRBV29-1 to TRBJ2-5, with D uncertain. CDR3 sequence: CSVLWIRQRKETQYF. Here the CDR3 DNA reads TGCAGCGTTTTGTGGATACGGCAGCGAAAAGAGACCCAGTACTTC. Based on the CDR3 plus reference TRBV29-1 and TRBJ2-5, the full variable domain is SAVISQKPSRDICQRGTSLTIQCQVDSQVTMMFWYRQQPGQSLTLIATANQGSEATYESGFVIDKFPISRPNLTFSTLTVSNMSPEDSSIYLCSVLWIRQRKETQYFGPGTRLLVL.